This TCR beta chain was observed in a study of T cells after yellow fever vaccination. The wider study: SMART-Seq v4 Ultra Low Input served to prepare low-cell-number fractions.

Study-wide results and limits: The secondary response peaked faster, at day 5 versus 15, but was weaker.

This clonotype came up many times. Its specificity is not known. This CDR3 is 13 amino acids long. The germline V gene encodes CDR1 LNHNV and CDR2 YYDKDF (reference sequence). Trimming removed 1 base at V and 9 bases at J, with 10 bases between. A 5'RACE template-switching step, the method used to make TCR cDNA, added a universal primer site and UMIs. MiXCR, applied by TCRdb to the 5' RACE reads, yields one record per CDR3 protein. This sample has 200,000 to 300,000 distinct CDR3 sequences; approximately 3.8% occur once, and the top ten carry about 19%. The sequence was collected from a man in his late teens or twenties who received the YFV17D yellow fever vaccine. The chain joins TRBV15 to TRBJ2-1; D might be TRBD2 (6 bases). Source: PBMCs, taken 15 days after the yellow fever booster vaccination. The CDR3 spells CATSRAGEVEQFF. CDR3 DNA: TGTGCCACCAGCAGAGCGGGGGAGGTTGAGCAGTTCTTC.